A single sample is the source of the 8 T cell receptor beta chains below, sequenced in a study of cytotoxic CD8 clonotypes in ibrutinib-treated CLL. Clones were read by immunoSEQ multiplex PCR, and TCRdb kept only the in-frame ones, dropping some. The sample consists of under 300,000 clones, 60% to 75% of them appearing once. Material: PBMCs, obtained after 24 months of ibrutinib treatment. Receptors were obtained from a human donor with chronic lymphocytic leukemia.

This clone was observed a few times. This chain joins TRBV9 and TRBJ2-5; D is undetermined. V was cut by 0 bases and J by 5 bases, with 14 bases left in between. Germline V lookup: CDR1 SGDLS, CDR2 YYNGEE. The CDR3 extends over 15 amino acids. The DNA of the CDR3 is TGTGCCAGCAGCGTAGCTTTGGTAGGCCGGGAGACCCAGTACTTC. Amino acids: CASSVALVGRETQYF.

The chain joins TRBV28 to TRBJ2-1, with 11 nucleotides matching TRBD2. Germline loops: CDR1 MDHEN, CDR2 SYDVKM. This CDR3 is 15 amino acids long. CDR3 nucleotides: TGTGCTGGGGGGCTAGCGGGAGGACCTTACAATGAGCAGTTCTTC. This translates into CAGGLAGGPYNEQFF.

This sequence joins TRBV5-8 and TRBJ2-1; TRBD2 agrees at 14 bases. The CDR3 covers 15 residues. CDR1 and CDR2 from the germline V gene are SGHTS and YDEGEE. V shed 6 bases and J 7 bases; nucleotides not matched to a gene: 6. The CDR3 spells CASNLGTSGRNEQFF. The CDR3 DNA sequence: TGTGCCAGCAACCTTGGGACTAGCGGGAGAAATGAGCAGTTCTTC.

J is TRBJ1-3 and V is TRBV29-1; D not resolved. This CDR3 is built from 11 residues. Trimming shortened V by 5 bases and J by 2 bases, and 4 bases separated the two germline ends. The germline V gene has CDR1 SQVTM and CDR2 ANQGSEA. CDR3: CSVLTGNTIYF. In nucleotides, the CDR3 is TGCAGCGTTCTAACTGGAAACACCATATATTTT.

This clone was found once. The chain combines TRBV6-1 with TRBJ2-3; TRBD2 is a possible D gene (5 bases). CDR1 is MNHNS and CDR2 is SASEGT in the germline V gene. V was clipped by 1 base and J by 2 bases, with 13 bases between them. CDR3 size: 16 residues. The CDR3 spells CASSEETLDNTDTQYF. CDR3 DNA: TGTGCCAGCAGTGAAGAAACACTAGATAACACAGATACGCAGTATTTT.

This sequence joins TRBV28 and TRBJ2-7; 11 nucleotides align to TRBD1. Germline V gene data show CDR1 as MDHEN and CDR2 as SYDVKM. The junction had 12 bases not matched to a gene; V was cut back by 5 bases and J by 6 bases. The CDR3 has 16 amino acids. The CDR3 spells CASSVTLGQGAREQYF. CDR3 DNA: TGTGCCAGCAGTGTAACCCTAGGACAGGGGGCTCGCGAGCAGTACTTC.

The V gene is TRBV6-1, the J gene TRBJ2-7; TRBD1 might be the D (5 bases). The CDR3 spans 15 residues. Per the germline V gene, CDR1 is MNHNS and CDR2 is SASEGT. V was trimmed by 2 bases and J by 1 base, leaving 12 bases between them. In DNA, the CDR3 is TGTGCCAGCAGTGAACAAGCAGGGTTTTCCTACGAGCAGTACTTC. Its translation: CASSEQAGFSYEQYF.

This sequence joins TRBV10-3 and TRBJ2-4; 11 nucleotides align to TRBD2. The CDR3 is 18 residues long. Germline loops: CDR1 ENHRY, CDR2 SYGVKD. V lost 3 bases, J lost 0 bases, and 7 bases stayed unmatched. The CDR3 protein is CAISEAPGTSGAKNIQYF. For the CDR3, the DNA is TGTGCCATCAGTGAAGCCCCCGGGACTAGCGGAGCCAAAAACATTCAGTACTTC.